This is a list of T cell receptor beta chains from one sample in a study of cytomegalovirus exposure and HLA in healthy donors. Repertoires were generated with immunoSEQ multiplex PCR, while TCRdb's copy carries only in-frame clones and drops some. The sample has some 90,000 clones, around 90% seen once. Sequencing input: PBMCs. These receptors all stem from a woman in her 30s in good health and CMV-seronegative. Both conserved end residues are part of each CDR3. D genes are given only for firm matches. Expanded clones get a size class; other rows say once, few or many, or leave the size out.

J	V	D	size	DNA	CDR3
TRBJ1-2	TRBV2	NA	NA	TGTGCCAGCAGTGAAGCGCTCCGCCGGGAGGGGGTGGCCTATGGCTACACCTTC	CASSEALRREGVAYGYTF
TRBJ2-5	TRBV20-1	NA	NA	TGCAGTGCTCGATTGCCGGGGACCCAGTACTTC	CSARLPGTQYF
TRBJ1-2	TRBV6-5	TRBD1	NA	TGTGCCAGCAGAAGGGACAGGGACAATTATGGCTACACCTTC	CASRRDRDNYGYTF
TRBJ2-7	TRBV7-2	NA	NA	TGTGCCAGCAGCTTAGACGGGGGTCGGACCTACGAGCAGTACTTC	CASSLDGGRTYEQYF
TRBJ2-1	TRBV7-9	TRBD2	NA	TGTGCCAGCAGAAGAACTAGCGGGAGTACGAAGCAGTTCTTC	CASRRTSGSTKQFF
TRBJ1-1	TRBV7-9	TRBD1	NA	TGTGCCAGCAGCTACAAGACAGGGGGTGACACTGAAGCTTTCTTT	CASSYKTGGDTEAFF
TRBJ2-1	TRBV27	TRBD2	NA	TGTGCCAGCAGTTTGGGGGGGGCTAGCGGGAGCAACTACAATGAGCAGTTCTTC	CASSLGGASGSNYNEQFF
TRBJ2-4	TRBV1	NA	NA	TGCACCAGCAGCCCCCGCCTAGGGAGACCCGTAATCTCAAAAAACATTCAGTACTTC	CTSSPRLGRPVISKNIQYF
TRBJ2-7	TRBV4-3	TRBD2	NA	TGCGCCAGCAGCCCGGGACTAGCGGGAGGACTTTCCTACGAGCAGTACTTC	CASSPGLAGGLSYEQYF
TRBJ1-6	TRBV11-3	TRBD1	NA	TGTGCCAGCAGCTTAGGCCCGGGACAGGGCAATTCACCCCTCCACTTT	CASSLGPGQGNSPLHF
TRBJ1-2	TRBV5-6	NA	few	TGTGCCAGCGATAGGAGTGGGGTTCGGAGGAGAAATGGCTACACCTTC	CASDRSGVRRRNGYTF
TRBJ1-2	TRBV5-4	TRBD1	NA	TGTGCCAGCAGCAAAGGGACAGCCTCTAACTATGGCTACACCTTC	CASSKGTASNYGYTF
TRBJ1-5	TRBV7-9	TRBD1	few	TGTGCCAGCAGCTTGTACAGGGGAGGTAGCAATCAGCCCCAGCATTTT	CASSLYRGGSNQPQHF
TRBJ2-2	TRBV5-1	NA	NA	TGCGCCAGCGAACTGACGGGGAAAAGCACCGGGGAGCTGTTTTTT	CASELTGKSTGELFF
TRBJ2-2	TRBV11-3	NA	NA	TGTGCCAGCACCCGAGGGGGTGACACCGGGGAGCTGTTTTTT	CASTRGGDTGELFF
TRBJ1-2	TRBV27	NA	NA	TGTGCCAGCAGTTTCTCCCGCGGGGCAATCAGCTATGGCTACACCTTC	CASSFSRGAISYGYTF
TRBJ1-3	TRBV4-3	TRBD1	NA	TGCGCCAGCAGCCCACAGGGGGGTTCTGGAAACACCATATATTTT	CASSPQGGSGNTIYF
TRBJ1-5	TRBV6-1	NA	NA	TGTGCCAGCAGTGTCATACAGGGAGCGTACAATCAGCCCCAGCATTTT	CASSVIQGAYNQPQHF
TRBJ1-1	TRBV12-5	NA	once	TGTGCTAGTGGTCTCCGTTCGGGCACTGAAGCTTTCTTT	CASGLRSGTEAFF
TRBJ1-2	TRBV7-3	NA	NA	TGTGCCAGCAGCTTAACGTACAGCTATGGCTACACCTTC	CASSLTYSYGYTF
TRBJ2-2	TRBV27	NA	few	TGTGCCAGCAGTCCTTCCCGGACCGGGGAGCTGTTTTTT	CASSPSRTGELFF
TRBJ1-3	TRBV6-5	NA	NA	TGTGCCAGCAGGATCAGTTTCTCTGGAAACACCATATATTTT	CASRISFSGNTIYF
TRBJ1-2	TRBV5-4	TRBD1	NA	TGTGCCAGCGGCGGACAGGGTAAAATAGATGGCTACACCTTC	CASGGQGKIDGYTF
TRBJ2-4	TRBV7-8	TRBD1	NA	TGTGCCAGCAGCGCACCCCAGGGGGCACTAGCCAAAAACATTCAGTACTTC	CASSAPQGALAKNIQYF
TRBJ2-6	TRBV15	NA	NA	TGTGCCACCAGCAGGGCCTCTTTCGGGGGAAGAATCTCTGGGGCCAACGTCCTGACTTTC	CATSRASFGGRISGANVLTF
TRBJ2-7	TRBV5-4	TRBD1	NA	TGTGCCAGCAGCTTAGGGATGACAGGGGCGGCCTACGAGCAGTACTTC	CASSLGMTGAAYEQYF
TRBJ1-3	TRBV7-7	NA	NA	TGTGCCAGCAGCCCGGGTCCCGCAGGGCACTCTGGAAACACCATATATTTT	CASSPGPAGHSGNTIYF
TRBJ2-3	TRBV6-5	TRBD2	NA	TGTGCCAGCAGTTACGAGCGGGGGGCCAGCACAGATACGCAGTATTTT	CASSYERGASTDTQYF
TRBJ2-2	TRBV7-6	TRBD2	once	TGTGCCAGCAGCTTAGCGCAGAGCGGGATAGAGCTGTTTTTT	CASSLAQSGIELFF
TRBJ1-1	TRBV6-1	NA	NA	TGTGCCAGCAGTGAGTTCGACAGAATAAACACTGAAGCTTTCTTT	CASSEFDRINTEAFF
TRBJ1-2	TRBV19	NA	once	TGTGCCAGTAGTATTGTGCCAGACTATGGCTACACCTTC	CASSIVPDYGYTF
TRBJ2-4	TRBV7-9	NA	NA	TGTGCCAGCAGCTCCAGTAAGGCGGACTTC	CASSSSKADF
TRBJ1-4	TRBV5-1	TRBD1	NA	TGCGCCAGCAGCTTGGCCGGGACAGATAATGAAAAACTGTTTTTT	CASSLAGTDNEKLFF
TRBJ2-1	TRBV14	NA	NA	TGTGCCAGCAGCCAACCCCCTCCCTTTGAGCAGTTCTTC	CASSQPPPFEQFF
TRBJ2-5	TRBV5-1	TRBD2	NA	TGCGCCAGCAGCTTAGCCAGCGGGGGGACGGAGACCCAGTACTTC	CASSLASGGTETQYF
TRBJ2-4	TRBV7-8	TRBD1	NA	TGTGCCAGCAGCCCCACAGGGGCTAAAAACATTCAGTACTTC	CASSPTGAKNIQYF
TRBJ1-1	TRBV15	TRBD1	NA	TGTGCCACCAGCAGGGACAGGGAGTCAGCTTTCTTT	CATSRDRESAFF
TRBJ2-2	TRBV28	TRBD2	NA	TGTGCCAGCAGTTATGTAGCGGGAGGGGTCGGGGAGCTGTTTTTT	CASSYVAGGVGELFF
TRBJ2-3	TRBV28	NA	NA	TGTGCCAGCAGGGATCTCTTGGGGGGACTGGATAGCACAGATACGCAGTATTTT	CASRDLLGGLDSTDTQYF
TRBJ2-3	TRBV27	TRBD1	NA	TGTGCCAGCAGTACTCAAACAGGGGGCTTGGTTACGCAGTATTTT	CASSTQTGGLVTQYF
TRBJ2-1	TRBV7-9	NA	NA	TGTGCCAGCAGCTCCCCACCCCGGGGTCATGAGCAGTTCTTC	CASSSPPRGHEQFF
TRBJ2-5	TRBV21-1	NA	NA	TGTGCCAGCAGCAAGCAGGGGTGGGGAGAGACCCAGTACTTC	CASSKQGWGETQYF
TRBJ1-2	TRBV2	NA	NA	TGTGCCAGCAGTGAATTCCCAGGGGTGGTGGGCTACACCTTC	CASSEFPGVVGYTF
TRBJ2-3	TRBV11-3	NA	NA	TGTGCCAGCAGCTCAAGTGGGCGTACGCAGTATTTT	CASSSSGRTQYF
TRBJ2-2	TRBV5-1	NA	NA	TGCGCCAGCAGCTTGCCCCGGGGGTCTACCGGGGAGCTGTTTTTT	CASSLPRGSTGELFF
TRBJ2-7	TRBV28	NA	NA	TGTGCCACCTTACCGTCCTCCGGTCGTTTCGGCTCCTACGAGCAGTACTTC	CATLPSSGRFGSYEQYF
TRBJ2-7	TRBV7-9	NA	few	TGTGCCAGCAGCTTACTCCTAGCTGGCGAGCAGTACTTC	CASSLLLAGEQYF
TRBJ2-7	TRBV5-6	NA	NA	TGTGCCAGCAGCTTGGGAGCGGGTTTCTACGAGCAGTACTTC	CASSLGAGFYEQYF
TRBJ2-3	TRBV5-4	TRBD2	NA	TGTGCCAGCAGCTCCGTAGCGGGAATGGGCTCAGATACGCAGTATTTT	CASSSVAGMGSDTQYF
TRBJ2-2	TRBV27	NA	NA	TGTGCCAGCAGTTTATCGGGCAGGGCCCTCACCGGGGAGCTGTTTTTT	CASSLSGRALTGELFF
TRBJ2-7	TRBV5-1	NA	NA	TGCGCCAGCAGCTTGGCCCCTCTAGGAGAGTACGAGCAGTACTTC	CASSLAPLGEYEQYF
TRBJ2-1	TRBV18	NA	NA	TGTGCCAGCACTACTGACAGCAATGAGCAGTTCTTC	CASTTDSNEQFF
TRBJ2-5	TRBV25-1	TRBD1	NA	TGTGCCAGCAGCACCGGACAGGGAACAGAGACCCAGTACTTC	CASSTGQGTETQYF
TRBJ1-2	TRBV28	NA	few	TGTGCCAGCAGTTTAACCGGGGCGGGGAACTATGGCTACACCTTC	CASSLTGAGNYGYTF
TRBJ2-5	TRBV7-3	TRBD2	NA	TGTGCCAGCAGCTCTCGGACTAGCATGGAGACCCAGTACTTC	CASSSRTSMETQYF
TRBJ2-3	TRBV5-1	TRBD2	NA	TGCGCCAGCAGTTTTAGCGGGCCTCGGGATACGCAGTATTTT	CASSFSGPRDTQYF
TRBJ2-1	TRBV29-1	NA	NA	TGCAGCGTTGAAGAAGGAGGGCCGCAGTTCTTC	CSVEEGGPQFF
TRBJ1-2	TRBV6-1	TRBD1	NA	TGTGCCAGCAGTGAGACAGGGAAGTATGGCTACACCTTC	CASSETGKYGYTF
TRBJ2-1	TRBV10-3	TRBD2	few	TGTGCCATCAGTGGGAGCGGGGGGGGTGGTGAGCAGTTCTTC	CAISGSGGGGEQFF